The rows below give T cell receptor beta chains drawn from one sample of a study of cytomegalovirus exposure and HLA in healthy donors. Produced via immunoSEQ multiplex PCR; TCRdb's table is partial and in-frame only. The sample has 90,000 to 120,000 clones; 70% to 85% are singletons. The sequenced sample was PBMCs. The receptors were gathered from a male donor in good health and CMV-seronegative. The CDR3 runs from the conserved cysteine through the conserved F or W. The D gene is left open where the match is weak. Clone size is given for some rows only: seen once, a few or many times, or a class if the clone is expanded.

j_call v_call d_call clone_size cdr3_nt cdr3_aa
TRBJ1-1 TRBV5-1 NA NA TGCGCCAGCAGCTTAGCCACCATGAACACTGAAGCTTTCTTT CASSLATMNTEAFF
TRBJ1-1 TRBV28 NA NA TGTGCCAGCAGTCCCTCGATGGGCCGTAGGGGTACTGAAGCTTTCTTT CASSPSMGRRGTEAFF
TRBJ2-7 TRBV27 TRBD1 NA TGTGCCAGCAGTTCCAGGACAGGGGGCTACGAGCAGTACTTC CASSSRTGGYEQYF
TRBJ2-3 TRBV5-4 NA NA TGTGCCAGCAGCTTGGATTTTAAATTCGGGGGAGGCAACACAGATACGCAGTATTTT CASSLDFKFGGGNTDTQYF
TRBJ2-3 TRBV2 NA NA TGTGCCAGCAGCCCTAGCACAGATACGCAGTATTTT CASSPSTDTQYF
TRBJ1-1 TRBV19 TRBD1 NA TGTGCCAGTATTCCCCGGGACAGGGGGATGAACACTGAAGCTTTCTTT CASIPRDRGMNTEAFF
TRBJ2-1 TRBV5-4 TRBD1 NA TGTGCCAGCAGCCCGGGACAGAGCTCCTACAATGAGCAGTTCTTC CASSPGQSSYNEQFF
TRBJ2-1 TRBV15 NA NA TGTGCCACCAGCAGTGGACTGAGCTCCTACAATGAGCAGTTCTTC CATSSGLSSYNEQFF
TRBJ1-5 TRBV29-1 TRBD1 NA TGCAGCGTCGCAACAGGGGGCCGCAATCAGCCCCAGCATTTT CSVATGGRNQPQHF
TRBJ1-2 TRBV30 NA NA TGTGCCTGGAGTGTACAGCATAACTATGGCTACACCTTC CAWSVQHNYGYTF
TRBJ1-1 TRBV19 NA NA TGTGCCAGTAGTATTCGGGGTTCCACTGAAGCTTTCTTT CASSIRGSTEAFF
TRBJ2-4 TRBV11-2 TRBD2 NA TGTGCCAGCAGACATCTAGCGGGACCTCAAGAGATTCAGTACTTC CASRHLAGPQEIQYF
TRBJ2-5 TRBV11-3 TRBD2 NA TGTGCCAGCAGCTCAGGGGGTAGCGGGAGCACTCCAGAGACCCAGTACTTC CASSSGGSGSTPETQYF
TRBJ2-3 TRBV6-4 TRBD2 NA TGTGCCAGCAGTGACGGCCTAGCGGGAGGCCCAGATACGCAGTATTTT CASSDGLAGGPDTQYF
TRBJ1-1 TRBV27 NA NA TGTGCCAGCAGACCACAGGGAAACACTGAAGCTTTCTTT CASRPQGNTEAFF
TRBJ1-1 TRBV28 TRBD1 NA TGTGCCAGCAGTTTTGGGACAGGTCAAGGGACTGAAGCTTTCTTT CASSFGTGQGTEAFF
TRBJ1-2 TRBV18 NA NA TGTGCCAGCTCAGCCGGGACTGAGGATGGCTACACCTTC CASSAGTEDGYTF
TRBJ2-7 TRBV6-5 NA once TGTGCCAGCAGTTACAAAGGAGGGGGCGGCTACGAGCAGTACTTC CASSYKGGGGYEQYF
TRBJ1-1 TRBV4-1 TRBD1 few TGCGCCAGCAGCCAGGAGACAGGGTCCACTGAAGCTTTCTTT CASSQETGSTEAFF